Listed here are 30 T cell receptor beta chains from one sample, sequenced in a study of CD8+CD57+ T cells in acquired aplastic anemia. All patients picked for sequencing had shown, by flow cytometry, an expansion of CD8+CD57+ cells. The template used for profiling TCR beta VDJ and CDR3 was genomic DNA. A single record per CDR3 protein comes from TCRdb applying MiXCR to the reads. The sample has approximately 470,000 distinct CDR3 sequences; under 40% are singletons. The specimen was sorted CD4+, CD8+, or CD8+CD57+ T cells (not recorded which) from PBMCs. All receptors come from a human donor with aplastic anemia.

This chain joins TRBV14 and TRBJ2-7, with 8 bases lining up with TRBD1. Germline CDR1 is SGHDN and CDR2 is FVKESK. The junction had 7 bases not matched to a gene; V was cut back by 0 bases and J by 6 bases. CDR3 length equals 15 residues. The CDR3 loop is CASSQDRRTGSEQYF. The DNA of the CDR3 is TGTGCCAGCAGCCAAGATAGGAGGACAGGGTCCGAGCAGTACTTC.

Only a few counts were recorded for this clonotype. The chain joins TRBV7-6 to TRBJ2-2; 9 bases map to TRBD1. With V trimmed by 6 bases and J by 4 bases, 6 bases remained unmatched. The CDR3 loop spans 15 amino acids. Germline V gene data show CDR1 as SGHVS and CDR2 as FNYEAQ. The CDR3 bases are TGTGCCAGCAGGCCGACGACAGGGGGCACCGGGGAGCTGTTTTTT. Encoded protein: CASRPTTGGTGELFF.

This clonotype showed up many times. The CDR3 is CASRLDRGSPLHF. DNA for the CDR3: TGTGCCAGCAGACTTGACAGGGGTTCACCCCTCCACTTT. V is TRBV5-8 and J is TRBJ1-6; the match to TRBD1 covers 8 bases. CDR3 size: 13 residues. With 5 bases clipped from V and 9 bases from J, the junction kept 4 bases outside the gene matches. Per germline, CDR1 SGHTS and CDR2 YDEGEE.

This clonotype was detected many times. V usage is TRBV10-3 and J usage is TRBJ1-5, with TRBD1 as a possible D gene (5 bases). The CDR3 spans 17 residues. The ends were cut back, 2 bases at V and 1 base at J, with 15 bases in the middle. The germline CDR1 and CDR2 sequences are ENHRY and SYGVKD. CDR3 coding DNA: TGTGCCATCAGTGAGGGGCAGGGAGGGAGGAGCAATCAGCCCCAGCATTTT. Its protein is CAISEGQGGRSNQPQHF.

This clonotype appeared many times. The rearrangement joins TRBV19 to TRBJ1-4, with no clear D. V was pared by 3 bases and J by 0 bases, with 8 bases between. Germline V gene sequence: CDR1 LNHDA, CDR2 SQIVND (reference sequence). This CDR3 has 15 amino acids. The CDR3: CASSIRSATNEKLFF. The DNA for the CDR3 is TGTGCCAGTAGTATCAGGAGTGCAACTAATGAAAAACTGTTTTTT.

At least ten counts were recorded for this clonotype. V and J are TRBV2 and TRBJ2-5; 10 bases are a match to TRBD2. Germline CDR1 is SNHLY and CDR2 is FYNNEI. The CDR3 covers 15 residues. V shed 7 bases and J 5 bases; nucleotides not matched to a gene: 10. The DNA of the CDR3 is TGTGCCAGCACCGCTGGGACTAGCGCAGTGGAGACCCAGTACTTC. This translates into CASTAGTSAVETQYF.

This chain uses TRBV30 with TRBJ1-1; maybe TRBD1 (5 bases). CDR1 and CDR2 (germline): GTSNPN, SVGIG (reference sequence). The V gene lost 2 bases and the J gene lost 10 bases, with 11 bases spanning the gap. This CDR3 has 11 amino acids. CDR3 residues: CAWSMGQRAFF. The CDR3 bases are TGTGCCTGGAGTATGGGGCAGCGAGCTTTCTTT. Complete variable domain (other parts from reference TRBV30 and TRBJ1-1): SQTIHQWPATLVQPVGSPLSLECTVEGTSNPNLYWYRQAAGRGLQLLFYSVGIGQISSEVPQNLSASRPQDRQFILSSKKLLLSDSGFYLCAWSMGQRAFFGQGTRLTVV.

V is TRBV6-1 and J is TRBJ1-6; D possibly corresponds to TRBD1 (6 bases). The V end was cut by 6 bases, the J end by 5 bases, with 14 bases between. CDR3 length: 15 residues. Germline CDR1 and CDR2: MNHNS and SASEGT. CDR3 nucleotide sequence: TGTGCCAGCAGCTCCGGGAGGGGGGATAATTCACCCCTCCACTTT. Residues: CASSSGRGDNSPLHF.

The chain joins TRBV24-1 to TRBJ2-1; D is unclear. Germline V lookup: CDR1 KGHDR, CDR2 SFDVKD. Trimming left V 2 bases short and J 15 bases short, with 13 bases between. CDR3 length equals 12 residues. CDR3 amino acids: CATSDWSEQRFF. The CDR3 region has the DNA TGTGCCACCAGTGATTGGTCCGAGCAGCGGTTCTTC.

This clonotype was observed a single time. V usage is TRBV7-8 and J usage is TRBJ2-7, with D possibly being TRBD1 (5 bases). The CDR3 is made up of 14 amino acids. Trimming cost V 1 base and J 4 bases, with 11 bases left between them. The germline gives CDR1 SGHVS, CDR2 FQNEAQ. This CDR3 reads CASSLGAGLYEQYF. CDR3 nucleotides: TGTGCCAGCAGCTTAGGGGCAGGGCTATACGAGCAGTACTTC.

This clonotype was detected many times. The CDR3 loop reads CASSSVGEQFF. In DNA, the CDR3 is TGTGCCAGTAGTTCAGTAGGTGAGCAGTTCTTC. The rearrangement links TRBV19 to TRBJ2-1; no clear D gene. Trimming took 5 bases from V and 9 from J, leaving 8 bases between them. This CDR3 comprises 11 residues. Germline V gene lookup returns CDR1 LNHDA and CDR2 SQIVND (reference sequence).

This clonotype has ten or more counts. The V gene is TRBV5-1, the J gene TRBJ1-5, with D maybe TRBD1 (6 bases). V was trimmed by 4 bases and J by 1 base, leaving 12 bases between them. Per germline, CDR1 SGHRS and CDR2 YFSETQ. The CDR3 length is 15 residues. The CDR3 DNA follows: TGCGCCAGCAGCGACGGCGACAGGAGCAATCAGCCCCAGCATTTT. It yields the protein CASSDGDRSNQPQHF.

This clonotype was observed many times. This chain links TRBV7-8 with TRBJ1-5; D gene ambiguous. V was trimmed by 5 bases and J by 6 bases, leaving 20 bases between them. The germline CDR1 and CDR2 sequences are SGHVS and FQNEAQ. CDR3 size: 16 residues. The CDR3 region has the DNA TGTGCCAGCAGCCAACGGACGCTTATGTTTCGTCAGCCCCAGCATTTT. Translating gives CASSQRTLMFRQPQHF.

The chain is built from TRBV12-3 or TRBV12-4 and TRBJ2-3, with D possibly TRBD1 on 5 matching bases. CDR3 size: 14 residues. V was shortened by 3 bases and J by 0 bases, with 7 bases between the two germline ends. The CDR3 DNA reads TGTGCCAGCAGTTTGACAGCTAGCACAGATACGCAGTATTTT. It encodes CASSLTASTDTQYF.

This clonotype was recorded at least ten times. The chain carries TRBV7-9 and TRBJ1-2, with TRBD1 identical over 11 bases. V dropped 1 base and J dropped 4; count of bases not matched to a gene: 5. The CDR3 extends over 16 amino acids. The germline V gene has CDR1 SEHNR and CDR2 FQNEAQ (reference sequence). The CDR3 nucleotides read TGTGCCAGCAGCTTAGTTGTTGGGACAGGGGGCTATGGCTACACCTTC. As protein: CASSLVVGTGGYGYTF.

This clonotype came up many times. The CDR3 nucleotides are TGTGCCAGCAGCTTAGGACCCGACCGGGAGCAGTACTTC. Amino acids: CASSLGPDREQYF. V usage is TRBV7-2 and J usage is TRBJ2-7, with D unresolved. This CDR3 is built from 13 residues. The germline V gene encodes CDR1 SGHTA and CDR2 FQGNSA. V gave up 1 base and J gave up 7 bases, with 11 bases separating them.

This clonotype was detected only once. V gene TRBV20-1 combines with J gene TRBJ2-1; tentatively, D is TRBD1 or TRBD2 (5 bases each). The CDR3 contains 11 residues. Trimming removed 5 bases from V and 11 bases from J, with 13 bases in between. The germline gives CDR1 DFQATT, CDR2 SNEGSKA (reference sequence). CDR3 sequence reads: CSAPFGAQQFF. In DNA form, the CDR3 reads TGCAGTGCTCCTTTCGGGGCCCAGCAGTTCTTC.

This clonotype was picked up many times. One end of the junction fails to match germline, which may point to a read error. The chain uses TRBV15 and TRBJ1-2; unclear D gene. The germline V gene encodes CDR1 LNHNV and CDR2 YYDKDF (reference sequence). This CDR3 region has 16 residues. The CDR3 DNA reads as TGTGCCATCAGCAGAGAAGGGCCGTACCCGAACTATGGCTACACCTTC. Encoded protein: CAISREGPYPNYGYTF.

This chain uses TRBV15 with TRBJ1-2; TRBD1 agrees at 7 bases. The CDR3 runs 13 residues. V dropped 6 bases and J dropped 4; count of bases not matched to a gene: 5. Germline lookup yields CDR1 LNHNV and CDR2 YYDKDF (reference sequence). The CDR3 DNA is TGTGCCACCAGACGGGACAGTACCTATGGCTACACCTTC. Its protein is CATRRDSTYGYTF.

This clonotype occurred a few times. The chain combines TRBV24-1 with TRBJ2-5, with 8 bases matching TRBD2. Judging by the DNA end, TRBJ2-7 fits better; the J call may be wrong. Germline CDR1 reads KGHDR; CDR2 reads SFDVKD. There are 15 residues in the CDR3. The CDR3 DNA follows: TGTGCCAGCAGCCTAGCTCGGGCGGGAGGATACGAGCAGTACTTC. Protein product: CASSLARAGGYEQYF.

V gene TRBV5-6 combines with J gene TRBJ1-2; D gene unclear. The CDR3 is 13 amino acids. CDR1 is SGHDT and CDR2 is YYEEEE in the germline V gene. V was clipped by 4 bases and J by 6 bases, with 13 bases between them. The CDR3 sequence: CASSRQQNHGYTF. CDR3 nucleotides: TGTGCCAGCAGCCGACAACAGAACCATGGCTACACCTTC.

In the case of this clonotype: A read error is possible here, since a much larger clone lies one base away. J is TRBJ2-2 and V is TRBV7-8; D is uncertain. The CDR3 has 15 amino acids. Per germline, CDR1 SGHVS and CDR2 FQNEAQ. With 11 bases removed from V and 4 bases from J, the gap between germline ends came to 20 bases. In DNA, the CDR3 is TGTGCCCGCACCCTTGAACGCACGGTCACCGGGGAGCTGTTTTTT. Its translation: CARTLERTVTGELFF.

In this sample, this clonotype turned up many times. V and J are TRBV5-1 and TRBJ1-1, with D maybe TRBD1 (5 bases). Germline CDR1 SGHRS, CDR2 YFSETQ. The V end was cut by 7 bases, the J end by 3 bases, with 22 bases between. The CDR3 runs to 16 residues. The CDR3 sequence: CASGLTAASRDTEAFF. CDR3 coding DNA: TGCGCCAGCGGCCTGACAGCGGCAAGCCGGGACACTGAAGCTTTCTTT.

V usage is TRBV19 and J usage is TRBJ1-5; D might be TRBD1 (5 bases). The CDR3 covers 13 residues. Trimming took 7 bases from V and 5 from J, leaving 12 bases between them. The germline V gene has CDR1 LNHDA and CDR2 SQIVND (reference sequence). The chain's CDR3 is CASTKGEYQPQHF. CDR3 DNA sequence: TGTGCCAGTACGAAAGGGGAGTATCAGCCCCAGCATTTT.

The chain employs TRBV20-1 and TRBJ1-6; the D is unclear. The CDR3 has 14 amino acids. Germline CDR1 DFQATT, CDR2 SNEGSKA (reference sequence). V was trimmed by 3 bases and J by 5 bases, leaving 11 bases between them. The CDR3 protein is CSASPPGHNSPLHF. CDR3 nucleotide sequence: TGCAGTGCTAGCCCCCCAGGTCATAATTCACCCCTCCACTTT.

In its sample, this clonotype was seen many times. The chain combines TRBV20-1 with TRBJ1-2; D not certain. From germline, CDR1 is DFQATT and CDR2 SNEGSKA (reference sequence). This CDR3 contains 13 residues. V was shortened by 3 bases and J by 4 bases, with 12 bases between the two germline ends. CDR3 in amino acids: CSASSTAPYGYTF. CDR3 DNA: TGCAGTGCTAGTTCCACAGCCCCCTATGGCTACACCTTC.

This clonotype came up many times. This chain links TRBV20-1 with TRBJ1-5; no clear D. The CDR3 sequence is 14 residues long. Germline V CDR1 and CDR2: DFQATT, SNEGSKA (reference sequence). Trimming took off 4 bases at V and 3 bases at J, with 13 bases between the two ends. The CDR3 bases are TGCAGTGCTAAAGGGATATCCCCCAATCAGCCCCAGCATTTT. It encodes CSAKGISPNQPQHF.

This clonotype was detected ten times or more. The rearrangement links TRBV6-1 to TRBJ1-6; D call uncertain. The CDR3 runs to 13 residues. V was cut by 5 bases and J by 6 bases, with 8 bases left in between. Germline-derived CDR1 and CDR2 are MNHNS and SASEGT. The CDR3 coding sequence is TGTGCCAGCAGTAAGACGGGTAATTCACCCCTCCACTTT. This translates into CASSKTGNSPLHF.

The chain joins TRBV5-5 to TRBJ1-2; D is uncertain. V was trimmed by 1 base and J by 1 base, leaving 5 bases between them. CDR1 is SGHKS, CDR2 YYEKEE, per germline (reference sequence). CDR3 size: 13 residues. Written as DNA, the CDR3 is TGTGCCAGCAGCTTGCCCAGTAACTATGGCTACACCTTC. It yields the protein CASSLPSNYGYTF.

This clonotype was observed a handful of times. The chain joins TRBV7-2 to TRBJ2-3; D is undetermined. Trimming removed 7 bases at V and 5 bases at J, with 16 bases between. The CDR3 length is 14 residues. Germline V gene lookup returns CDR1 SGHTA and CDR2 FQGNSA. The CDR3 here is CASKAQMGRDTQYF. As DNA, the CDR3 is TGTGCCAGCAAGGCACAGATGGGTCGAGATACGCAGTATTTT.